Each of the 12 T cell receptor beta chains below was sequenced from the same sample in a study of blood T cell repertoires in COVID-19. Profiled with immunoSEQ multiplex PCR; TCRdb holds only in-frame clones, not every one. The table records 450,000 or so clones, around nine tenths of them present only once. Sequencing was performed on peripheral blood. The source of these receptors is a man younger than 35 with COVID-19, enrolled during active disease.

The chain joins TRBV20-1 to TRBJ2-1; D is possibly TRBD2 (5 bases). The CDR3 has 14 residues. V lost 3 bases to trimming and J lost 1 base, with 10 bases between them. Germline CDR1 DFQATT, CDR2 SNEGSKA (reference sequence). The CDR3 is CSASPLGSYNEQFF. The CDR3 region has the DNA TGCAGTGCTAGTCCACTAGGGTCCTACAATGAGCAGTTCTTC.

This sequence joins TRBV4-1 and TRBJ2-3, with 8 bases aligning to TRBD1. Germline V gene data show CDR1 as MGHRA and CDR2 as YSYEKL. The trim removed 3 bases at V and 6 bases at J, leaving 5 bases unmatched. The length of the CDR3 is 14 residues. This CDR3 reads CASSQQTGADTQYF. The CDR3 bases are TGCGCCAGCAGCCAGCAGACAGGGGCCGATACGCAGTATTTT.

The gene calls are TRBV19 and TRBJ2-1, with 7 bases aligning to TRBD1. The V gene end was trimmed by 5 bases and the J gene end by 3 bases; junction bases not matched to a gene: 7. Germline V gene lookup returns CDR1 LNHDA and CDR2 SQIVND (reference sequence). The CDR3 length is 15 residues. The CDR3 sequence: CASSPTGTDYNEQFF. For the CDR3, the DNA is TGTGCCAGTAGTCCCACCGGGACAGACTACAATGAGCAGTTCTTC.

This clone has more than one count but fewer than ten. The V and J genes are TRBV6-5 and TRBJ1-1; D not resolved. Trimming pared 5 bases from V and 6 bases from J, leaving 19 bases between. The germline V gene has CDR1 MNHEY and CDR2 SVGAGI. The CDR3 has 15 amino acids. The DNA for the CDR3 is TGTGCCAGCAGTAATTACGGACCGCGAGGGTCTGAAGCTTTCTTT. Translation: CASSNYGPRGSEAFF.

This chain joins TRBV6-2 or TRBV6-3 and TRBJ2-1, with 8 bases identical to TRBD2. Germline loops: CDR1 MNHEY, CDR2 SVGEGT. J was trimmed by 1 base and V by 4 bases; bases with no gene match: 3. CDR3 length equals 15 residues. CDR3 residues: CASSSGGGSYNEQFF. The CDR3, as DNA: TGTGCCAGCAGTTCAGGCGGGGGGTCCTACAATGAGCAGTTCTTC.

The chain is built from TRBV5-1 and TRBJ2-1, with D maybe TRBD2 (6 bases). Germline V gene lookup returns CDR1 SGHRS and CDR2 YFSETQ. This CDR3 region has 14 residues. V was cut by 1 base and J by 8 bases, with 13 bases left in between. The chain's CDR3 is CASSLLMRGDEQFF. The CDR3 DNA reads TGCGCCAGCAGCTTGTTGATGCGGGGTGATGAGCAGTTCTTC.

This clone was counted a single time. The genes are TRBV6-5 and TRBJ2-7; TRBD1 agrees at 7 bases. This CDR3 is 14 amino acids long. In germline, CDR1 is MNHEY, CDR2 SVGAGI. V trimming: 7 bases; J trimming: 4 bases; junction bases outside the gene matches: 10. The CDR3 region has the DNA TGTGCCAGCACCCGGACAGGCTCTCGGTACGAGCAGTACTTC. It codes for CASTRTGSRYEQYF.

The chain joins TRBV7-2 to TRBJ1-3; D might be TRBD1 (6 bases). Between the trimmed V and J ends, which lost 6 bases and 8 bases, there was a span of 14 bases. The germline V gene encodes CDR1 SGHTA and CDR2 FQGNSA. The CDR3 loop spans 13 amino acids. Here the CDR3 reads CASRRRGGYTIYF. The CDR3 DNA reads TGTGCCAGCAGGAGGAGGGGGGGGTACACCATATATTTT.

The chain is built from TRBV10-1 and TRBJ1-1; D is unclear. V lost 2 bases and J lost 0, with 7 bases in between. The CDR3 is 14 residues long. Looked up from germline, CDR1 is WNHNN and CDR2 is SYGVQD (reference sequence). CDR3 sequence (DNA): TGCGCCAGCAGTGAGGACTTCATGAACACTGAAGCTTTCTTT. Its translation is CASSEDFMNTEAFF.

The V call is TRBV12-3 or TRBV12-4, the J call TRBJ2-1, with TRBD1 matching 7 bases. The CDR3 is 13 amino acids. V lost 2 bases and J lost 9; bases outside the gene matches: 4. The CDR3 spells CASSLQGESEQFF. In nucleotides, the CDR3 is TGTGCCAGCAGTTTACAGGGGGAGAGTGAGCAGTTCTTC.

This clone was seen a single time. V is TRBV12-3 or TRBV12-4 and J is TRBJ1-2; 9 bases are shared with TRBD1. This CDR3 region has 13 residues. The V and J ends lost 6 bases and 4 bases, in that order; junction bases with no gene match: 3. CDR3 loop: CASRYRGLYGYTF. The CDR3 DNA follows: TGTGCCAGCAGATACAGGGGGCTCTATGGCTACACCTTC.

CDR3 DNA: TGTGCCAGCAGCTTGCGGGATAGCTCCTACAATGAGCAGTTCTTC. It codes for CASSLRDSSYNEQFF. V usage is TRBV11-2 and J usage is TRBJ2-1; weak D call: TRBD2 (6 bases). Germline assignment: CDR1 SGHAT and CDR2 FQNNGV. The V gene lost 3 bases and the J gene lost 0 bases, with 9 bases spanning the gap. The CDR3 length is 15 residues.